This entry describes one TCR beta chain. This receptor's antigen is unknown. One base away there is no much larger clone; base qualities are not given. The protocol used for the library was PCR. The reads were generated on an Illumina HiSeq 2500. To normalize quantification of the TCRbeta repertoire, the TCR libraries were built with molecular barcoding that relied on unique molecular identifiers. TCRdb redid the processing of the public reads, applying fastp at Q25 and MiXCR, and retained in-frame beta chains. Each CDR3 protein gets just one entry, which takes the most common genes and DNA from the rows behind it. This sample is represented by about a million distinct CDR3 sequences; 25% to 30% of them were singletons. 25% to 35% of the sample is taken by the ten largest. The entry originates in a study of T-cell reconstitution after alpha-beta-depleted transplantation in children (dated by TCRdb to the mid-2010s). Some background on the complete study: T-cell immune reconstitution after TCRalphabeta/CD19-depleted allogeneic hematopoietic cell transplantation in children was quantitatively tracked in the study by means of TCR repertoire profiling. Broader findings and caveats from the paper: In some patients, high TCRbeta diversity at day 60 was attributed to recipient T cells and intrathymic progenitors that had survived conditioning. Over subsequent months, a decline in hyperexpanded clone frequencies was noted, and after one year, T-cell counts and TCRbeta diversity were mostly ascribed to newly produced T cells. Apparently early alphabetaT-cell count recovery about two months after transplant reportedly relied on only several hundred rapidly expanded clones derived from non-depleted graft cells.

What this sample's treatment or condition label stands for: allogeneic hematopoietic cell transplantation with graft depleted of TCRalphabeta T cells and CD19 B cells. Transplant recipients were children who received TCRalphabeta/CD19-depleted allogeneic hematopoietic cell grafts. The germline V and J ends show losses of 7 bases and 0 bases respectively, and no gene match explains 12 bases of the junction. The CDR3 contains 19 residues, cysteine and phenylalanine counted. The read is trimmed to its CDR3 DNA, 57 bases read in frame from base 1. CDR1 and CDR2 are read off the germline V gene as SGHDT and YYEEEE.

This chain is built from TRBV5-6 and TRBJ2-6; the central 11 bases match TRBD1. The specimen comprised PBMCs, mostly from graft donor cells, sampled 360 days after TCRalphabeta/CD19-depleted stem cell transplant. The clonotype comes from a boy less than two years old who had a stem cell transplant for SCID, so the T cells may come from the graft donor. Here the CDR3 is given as CASVRDRGTLASGANVLTF. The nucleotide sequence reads TGTGCCAGCGTTCGGGACAGGGGGACCCTTGCCTCTGGGGCCAACGTCCTGACTTTC.